In this sample, the clone carrying this T cell receptor beta chain turned up a few times. Its antigen remains unknown. The protocol was immunoSEQ multiplex PCR, while the TCRdb copy is restricted to in-frame clones and leaves out a portion. The repertoire holds some 20,000 clones, with 74% as singletons. This entry is derived from a study of OX40 agonist ivuxolimab in advanced cancers. Looking at the study overall: Averaging about 60 years in age, with a range of 23 to 79, the cohort was around 87% male. Checkpoint inhibitors had been given previously to about 40% of patients. Study-level results: In CD8+ T cells, expanded clones were on average more numerous than in CD4+. At doses 0.1 to 3.0 mg/kg, CD4+ and CD8+ clones expanded.

The germline V gene has CDR1 SNHLY and CDR2 FYNNEI. Trimming removed 6 bases from V and 9 bases from J, with 6 bases in between. There are 10 residues in the CDR3. The clonotype was recovered from an adult with an advanced solid tumor such as melanoma, head and neck, liver or kidney cancer. The input for sequencing was CD4+ or CD8+ T cells sorted from blood, taken in a trial of the OX40 agonist ivuxolimab. This chain links TRBV2 with TRBJ2-1, with no clear D. The CDR3 nucleotides read TGTGCCAGCAGATCCGGTGAGCAGTTCTTC. Amino acids: CASRSGEQFF.